The 12 T cell receptor beta chains given below trace back to one sample, sequenced in a study of blood T cell repertoires in COVID-19 (dated by TCRdb to between 2020 and 2021). Library method: the immunoSEQ multiplex PCR assay. What TCRdb holds here is the immuneACCESS table cut down to in-frame rearrangements. Part of the clones is not present; checked against another copy, under half of the missing clones reflect an unresolved V gene, and the others are unexplained. The sample table holds about 130,000 clones, of which around four fifths were seen once. The ten top clones hold approximately 11% of the sample. Input material: peripheral blood. These receptors were taken from a man between 60 and 75 years old who had recovered from COVID-19.

J is TRBJ2-5 and V is TRBV19; no firm D call. This CDR3 is 13 amino acids long. The V and J ends lost 3 bases and 1 base respectively, with 6 bases between them. The germline gives CDR1 LNHDA, CDR2 SQIVND (reference sequence). The DNA for the CDR3 is TGTGCCAGTAGTATGAAGCGCCAAGAGACCCAGTACTTC. This sequence encodes CASSMKRQETQYF.

This chain joins TRBV4-2 and TRBJ2-5, with D possibly being TRBD2 (5 bases). The CDR3 totals 15 residues. Trimming removed 4 bases from V and 5 bases from J, with 17 bases in between. Looked up from germline, CDR1 is LGHNA and CDR2 is YNFKEQ. CDR3 sequence (DNA): TGTGCCAGCAGCCTTCTCTCGCCGGGGTCCGAGACCCAGTACTTC. This translates into CASSLLSPGSETQYF.

This sequence joins TRBV19 and TRBJ1-3; TRBD1 might be the D (6 bases). This CDR3 region has 16 residues. The V gene lost 5 bases and the J gene lost 4 bases, with 18 bases spanning the gap. Germline V gene data show CDR1 as LNHDA and CDR2 as SQIVND (reference sequence). The CDR3 loop reads CASSPTGGGTGNTIYF. CDR3 bases: TGTGCCAGTAGTCCTACTGGCGGGGGCACGGGAAACACCATATATTTT.

V usage is TRBV7-2 and J usage is TRBJ2-5, with 11 bases identical to TRBD2. CDR3 length: 14 residues. Looked up from germline, CDR1 is SGHTA and CDR2 is FQGNSA. V shed 4 bases and J 5 bases; nucleotides not matched to a gene: 3. In DNA form, the CDR3 reads TGTGCCAGCAGCTCGGGACTAGCGGCGGAGACCCAGTACTTC. It yields the protein CASSSGLAAETQYF.

The chain couples TRBV29-1 to TRBJ1-2; D call uncertain. The CDR3 loop spans 13 amino acids. Trimming pared 6 bases from V and 4 bases from J, leaving 15 bases between. Germline values: CDR1 SQVTM, CDR2 ANQGSEA. The CDR3 region has the DNA TGCAGCGTCCACGATCCCTTGAGCTATGGCTACACCTTC. Translating it yields CSVHDPLSYGYTF.

This chain connects TRBV16 to TRBJ2-1; unclear D gene. V was clipped by 0 bases and J by 5 bases, with 11 bases between them. Germline loops: CDR1 KGHSY, CDR2 FQNENV. The CDR3 loop spans 15 amino acids. The CDR3 DNA is TGTGCCAGCAGCCAATCTGGCTTCGGAGACAATGAGCAGTTCTTC. Its protein product is CASSQSGFGDNEQFF.

This clone was picked up one time. The rearrangement joins TRBV28 to TRBJ2-7; tentatively, D is TRBD2 (5 bases). Deletions cut 2 bases from V and 6 bases from J, with 11 bases between. The CDR3 totals 13 residues. Germline V gene lookup returns CDR1 MDHEN and CDR2 SYDVKM. CDR3 sequence reads: CASSLSLASEQYF. The CDR3 DNA sequence: TGTGCCAGCAGTTTAAGTCTAGCCTCCGAGCAGTACTTC.

This clone appeared a few times. The chain is built from TRBV9 and TRBJ1-2, with D perhaps TRBD1 (5 bases). This CDR3 comprises 16 residues. The V gene lost 4 bases and the J gene lost 5 bases, with 21 bases spanning the gap. Germline loops: CDR1 SGDLS, CDR2 YYNGEE. The CDR3 here is CASSPRAREDIYGYTF. CDR3 sequence (DNA): TGTGCCAGCAGCCCCCGGGCGAGGGAGGACATTTATGGCTACACCTTC.

This clone was picked up many times. The CDR3: CASSIAAGRTEAFF. CDR3 nucleotide sequence: TGTGCCAGTAGTATTGCAGCCGGGAGGACTGAAGCTTTCTTT. This sequence joins TRBV19 and TRBJ1-1; D not resolved. The CDR3 is made up of 14 amino acids. V dropped 3 bases and J dropped 5 bases, with 13 bases sitting between them. The germline CDR1 and CDR2 sequences are LNHDA and SQIVND (reference sequence).

This clone was counted once. The chain's CDR3 is CASSLSRGGETQYF. In DNA, the CDR3 is TGTGCCAGCAGCCTGTCGCGGGGAGGGGAGACCCAGTACTTC. The chain links TRBV5-4 to TRBJ2-5; TRBD2 agrees at 7 bases. Germline values: CDR1 SGHNT, CDR2 YYREEE (reference sequence). CDR3 length: 14 amino acids. V shed 4 bases and J 5 bases; nucleotides not matched to a gene: 8.

This rearrangement joins TRBV18 to TRBJ2-4; 8 nucleotides match TRBD2. This CDR3 has 16 amino acids. CDR1 is KGHSH and CDR2 is LQKENI in the germline V gene. The V gene end was trimmed by 5 bases and the J gene end by 4 bases; junction bases not matched to a gene: 10. CDR3 loop: CASSAGSGSGKNIQYF. DNA of the CDR3: TGTGCCAGCTCAGCCGGAAGCGGGAGTGGGAAAAACATTCAGTACTTC.

This chain uses TRBV6-2 or TRBV6-3 with TRBJ1-2; 10 nucleotides agree with TRBD1. The J segment lost 6 bases and the V segment lost 6 bases, leaving 7 bases of the junction unmatched. Germline V gene sequence: CDR1 MNHEY, CDR2 SVGEGT. This CDR3 comprises 14 residues. The CDR3, as DNA: TGTGCCAGCAGACCTTCAGGACAGGGGGATGGCTACACCTTC. As protein: CASRPSGQGDGYTF.